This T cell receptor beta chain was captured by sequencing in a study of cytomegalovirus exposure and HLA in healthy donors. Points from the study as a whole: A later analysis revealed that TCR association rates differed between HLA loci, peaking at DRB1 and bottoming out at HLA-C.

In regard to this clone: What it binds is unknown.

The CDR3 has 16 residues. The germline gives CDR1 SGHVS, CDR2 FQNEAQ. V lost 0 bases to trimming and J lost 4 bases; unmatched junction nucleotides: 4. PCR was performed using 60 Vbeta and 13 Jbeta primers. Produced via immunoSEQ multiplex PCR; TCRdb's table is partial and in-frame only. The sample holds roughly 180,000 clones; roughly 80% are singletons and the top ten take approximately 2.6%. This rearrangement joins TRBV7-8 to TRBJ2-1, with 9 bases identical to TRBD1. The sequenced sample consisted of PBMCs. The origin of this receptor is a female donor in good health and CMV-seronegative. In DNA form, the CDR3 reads TGTGCCAGCAGCTTAGCCGGGGGGACAGGGTACAATGAGCAGTTCTTC. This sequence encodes CASSLAGGTGYNEQFF.